The 24 T cell receptor beta chains below were found in one sample sequenced in a study of CD8+ T cells in alopecia areata. RNA was isolated and reverse transcribed to cDNA, the sequencing template. Libraries were prepared by immunoSEQ multiplex PCR; TCRdb keeps only in-frame clonotypes and omits some of them. The data show 200,000 to 250,000 clones, approximately 70% seen once. Treatment: oral pan-JAK inhibitor, 5-10 mg twice daily. Sequenced material: CD4+ T cells sorted from blood, taken around week 46, from a patient treated with tofacitinib. The receptors here all came from a human donor with alopecia areata.

This clone occurred a few times. This rearrangement joins TRBV29-1 to TRBJ1-1; D is perhaps TRBD1 (5 bases). Trimming stripped 7 bases from V and 11 bases from J, with 11 bases between. Germline lookup yields CDR1 SQVTM and CDR2 ANQGSEA. This CDR3 has 9 residues. The CDR3 bases are TGCAGCGCTCAGCCAGGGGCTTTCTTT. It codes for CSAQPGAFF.

V gene TRBV11-2 combines with J gene TRBJ2-2; D is possibly TRBD1 (9 bases). Germline assignment: CDR1 SGHAT and CDR2 FQNNGV. The CDR3 runs 17 residues. Trimming left V 0 bases short and J 7 bases short, with 18 bases between. The CDR3 loop reads CASSLELADRGGGELFF. As DNA, the CDR3 is TGTGCCAGCAGCTTAGAACTAGCGGACAGGGGAGGCGGGGAGCTGTTTTTT.

The J gene is TRBJ1-2, the V gene TRBV6-1; D gene unclear. Trimming removed 1 base at V and 1 base at J, with 7 bases between. From germline, CDR1 is MNHNS and CDR2 SASEGT. The CDR3 spans 14 residues. CDR3 bases: TGTGCCAGCAGTGAAGTCCGACTTAACTATGGCTACACCTTC. Encoded protein: CASSEVRLNYGYTF.

The V gene is TRBV20-1, the J gene TRBJ1-1, with D unresolved. Trimming cost V 8 bases and J 1 base, with 8 bases left between them. Germline lookup yields CDR1 DFQATT and CDR2 SNEGSKA (reference sequence). The CDR3 is made up of 11 amino acids. CDR3 region: CSSTGNTEAFF. CDR3 DNA: TGCAGTTCGACGGGGAACACTGAAGCTTTCTTT.

This clone came up once. The chain carries TRBV29-1 and TRBJ1-4; D is uncertain. V was cut by 4 bases and J by 4 bases, with 7 bases left in between. Germline CDR1 and CDR2: SQVTM and ANQGSEA. The CDR3 runs 12 residues. The CDR3 sequence is CSVVVGNEKLFF. The CDR3 DNA reads as TGCAGCGTTGTAGTGGGTAATGAAAAACTGTTTTTT.

The CDR3 loop reads CSVEDTGNEQFF. The CDR3 coding sequence is TGCAGCGTTGAAGATACGGGGAATGAGCAGTTCTTC. The rearrangement joins TRBV29-1 to TRBJ2-1, with D possibly matching TRBD2 (5 bases). Germline V lookup: CDR1 SQVTM, CDR2 ANQGSEA. This CDR3 is 12 amino acids long. The ends were cut back, 0 bases at V and 7 bases at J, with 7 bases in the middle.

Only one count was recorded for this clone. This chain's CDR3 is CSVGGRLQETQYF. The DNA of the CDR3 is TGCAGCGTCGGTGGACGGCTACAAGAGACCCAGTACTTC. This chain uses TRBV29-1 with TRBJ2-5; D remains ambiguous. Germline CDR1 SQVTM, CDR2 ANQGSEA. V gave up 6 bases and J gave up 2 bases, with 13 bases separating them. The CDR3 loop spans 13 amino acids.

The rearrangement joins TRBV11-2 to TRBJ2-4, with D possibly matching TRBD2 (5 bases). The CDR3 is 15 amino acids. Germline V lookup: CDR1 SGHAT, CDR2 FQNNGV. Trimming pared 0 bases from V and 7 bases from J, leaving 13 bases between. CDR3 coding DNA: TGTGCCAGCAGCTTAGATCACGGGATGGGCAACATTCAGTACTTC. Residues: CASSLDHGMGNIQYF.

This clone appeared a single time. The chain has TRBV5-1 and TRBJ2-7, with D perhaps TRBD2 (6 bases). The length of the CDR3 is 13 residues. Per the germline V gene, CDR1 is SGHRS and CDR2 is YFSETQ. With 4 bases removed from V and 5 bases from J, the gap between germline ends came to 13 bases. For the CDR3, the DNA is TGCGCCAGCAGCCCCTCGGGGGTGAACGAGCAGTACTTC. It specifies CASSPSGVNEQYF.

The chain has TRBV5-1 and TRBJ2-2; D not resolved. This CDR3 region has 15 residues. V was clipped by 7 bases and J by 8 bases, with 21 bases between them. Germline V gene sequence: CDR1 SGHRS, CDR2 YFSETQ. This CDR3 is CASAKRVVPEGELFF. The CDR3 DNA is TGCGCCAGCGCCAAAAGGGTAGTTCCAGAGGGGGAGCTGTTTTTT.

The chain uses TRBV29-1 and TRBJ2-7; D is unresolved. There are 12 residues in the CDR3. The V gene's germline CDR1 is SQVTM and CDR2 ANQGSEA. Trimming stripped 4 bases from V and 6 bases from J, with 13 bases between. CDR3 amino acids: CSVVPRASEQYF. In DNA form, the CDR3 reads TGCAGCGTTGTACCCCGGGCCTCCGAGCAGTACTTC.

The rearrangement joins TRBV29-1 to TRBJ1-1; D gene uncertain. Germline lookup yields CDR1 SQVTM and CDR2 ANQGSEA. The length of the CDR3 is 13 residues. V lost 3 bases and J 3 bases, leaving 11 bases between the germline ends. CDR3 DNA sequence: TGCAGCGTTGACAGAGGTTCGGACACTGAAGCTTTCTTT. Its translation: CSVDRGSDTEAFF.

This clone was detected only a few times. The rearrangement joins TRBV19 to TRBJ1-2; TRBD1 matches at 7 bases. Germline CDR1 LNHDA, CDR2 SQIVND (reference sequence). Trimming cost V 5 bases and J 4 bases; bases outside gene matches: 7. The CDR3 is 14 amino acids. This CDR3 is CASSYGGGIYGYTF. In nucleotides, the CDR3 is TGTGCCAGTAGTTACGGAGGGGGCATCTATGGCTACACCTTC.

The V gene is TRBV29-1, the J gene TRBJ1-1, with 10 bases that match TRBD1. Trimming at V came to 7 bases and at J to 1 base, leaving 3 bases not matched to a gene. The CDR3 contains 13 residues. Germline CDR1 reads SQVTM; CDR2 reads ANQGSEA. The CDR3 loop reads CSAGTGANTEAFF. CDR3 sequence (DNA): TGCAGCGCCGGGACAGGGGCGAACACTGAAGCTTTCTTT.

The rearrangement joins TRBV30 to TRBJ2-5; TRBD1 aligns across 7 bases. Trimming took 2 bases from V and 2 from J; bases not matched to a gene: 2. Looked up from germline, CDR1 is GTSNPN and CDR2 is SVGIG (reference sequence). CDR3 length equals 13 residues. The CDR3 bases are TGTGCCTGGAGTAAGGACAGGCAAGAGACCCAGTACTTC. This sequence encodes CAWSKDRQETQYF.

J is TRBJ2-5 and V is TRBV30; TRBD2 agrees at 16 bases. Germline CDR1 is GTSNPN and CDR2 is SVGIG (reference sequence). The V gene end was trimmed by 3 bases and the J gene end by 10 bases; junction bases not matched to a gene: 8. CDR3 length equals 15 residues. The CDR3 loop is CAWSPGTSGGGLQYF. The CDR3 coding sequence is TGTGCCTGGAGCCCTGGGACTAGCGGGGGGGGACTCCAGTACTTC.

The chain has TRBV10-3 and TRBJ1-5; D call uncertain. The CDR3 is 17 residues long. In germline, CDR1 is ENHRY, CDR2 SYGVKD. V lost 0 bases to trimming and J lost 4 bases, with 16 bases between them. This CDR3 reads CAISESRVGGRNQPQHF. CDR3 DNA sequence: TGTGCCATCAGTGAGTCGAGGGTGGGCGGGCGGAATCAGCCCCAGCATTTT.

This clone was picked up a small number of times. The V call is TRBV10-3, the J call TRBJ2-3, with 8 bases fitting TRBD2. The CDR3 consists of 15 residues. CDR1 and CDR2 from the germline V gene are ENHRY and SYGVKD. Unmatched junction bases numbered 8, after V lost 3 bases and J lost 6 bases. The CDR3 here is CAISDSRGAPDTQYF. CDR3 in DNA: TGTGCCATCAGTGATTCGCGGGGGGCCCCTGATACGCAGTATTTT.

This rearrangement joins TRBV5-6 to TRBJ2-2; weak D call: TRBD2 (6 bases). The V end was cut by 2 bases, the J end by 6 bases, with 14 bases between. This CDR3 region has 15 residues. Germline V lookup: CDR1 SGHDT, CDR2 YYEEEE. This CDR3 reads CASSFLTSSAGELFF. CDR3 nucleotides: TGTGCCAGCAGCTTTTTAACTAGCTCCGCCGGGGAGCTGTTTTTT.

This chain uses TRBV29-1 with TRBJ2-7; D might be TRBD1 or TRBD2, each matching 6 bases. Germline V gene lookup returns CDR1 SQVTM and CDR2 ANQGSEA. The CDR3 consists of 12 residues. With 4 bases removed from V and 6 bases from J, the gap between germline ends came to 13 bases. The CDR3, as DNA: TGCAGCGTTGGTCAACAGGGAGGCGAGCAGTACTTC. Translated: CSVGQQGGEQYF.

This chain uses TRBV6-1 with TRBJ2-7; no clear D. CDR3 length: 15 amino acids. Per the germline V gene, CDR1 is MNHNS and CDR2 is SASEGT. Trimming removed 1 base from V and 2 bases from J, with 12 bases in between. CDR3 in DNA: TGTGCCAGCAGTGAAGGGTGGGCTACCGCCTACGAGCAGTACTTC. Its translation: CASSEGWATAYEQYF.

The chain uses TRBV30 and TRBJ2-6, with TRBD1 as a possible D gene (6 bases). This CDR3 spans 14 amino acids. Germline V lookup: CDR1 GTSNPN, CDR2 SVGIG (reference sequence). V lost 4 bases and J 1 base, leaving 8 bases between the germline ends. The CDR3 coding sequence is TGTGCCTGGAAGCAGGGGTCTGGGGCCAACGTCCTGACTTTC. It encodes CAWKQGSGANVLTF.

The rearrangement joins TRBV29-1 to TRBJ1-1, with 7 bases that match TRBD1. Per germline, CDR1 SQVTM and CDR2 ANQGSEA. J gave up 5 bases and V 7 bases, and 13 bases lay outside the gene matches. The CDR3 consists of 14 residues. The CDR3, as DNA: TGCAGCGGCCATCCCGACAGGGTAGGGACTGAAGCTTTCTTT. This translates into CSGHPDRVGTEAFF.

The chain carries TRBV29-1 and TRBJ2-4; D is undetermined. This CDR3 is 13 amino acids long. Germline CDR1 is SQVTM and CDR2 is ANQGSEA. V lost 5 bases to trimming and J lost 7 bases, with 15 bases between them. The CDR3 DNA follows: TGCAGCGTTCCCGGAGAGTATGAGAACATTCAGTACTTC. Translation gives CSVPGEYENIQYF.